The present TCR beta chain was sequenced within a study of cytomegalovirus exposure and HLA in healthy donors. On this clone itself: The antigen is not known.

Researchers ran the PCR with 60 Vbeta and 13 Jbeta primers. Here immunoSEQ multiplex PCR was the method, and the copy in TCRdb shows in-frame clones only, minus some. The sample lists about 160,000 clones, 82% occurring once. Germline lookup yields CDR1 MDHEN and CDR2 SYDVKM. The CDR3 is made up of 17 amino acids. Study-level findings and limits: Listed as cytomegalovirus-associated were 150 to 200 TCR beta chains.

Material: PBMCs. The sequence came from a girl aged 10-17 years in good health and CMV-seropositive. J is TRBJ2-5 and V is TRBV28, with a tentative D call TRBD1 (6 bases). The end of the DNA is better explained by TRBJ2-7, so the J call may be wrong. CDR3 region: CASSGNTRTVFSYEQYF. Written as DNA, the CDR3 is TGTGCCAGCTCGGGCAATACCCGGACAGTTTTCTCCTACGAGCAGTACTTC.